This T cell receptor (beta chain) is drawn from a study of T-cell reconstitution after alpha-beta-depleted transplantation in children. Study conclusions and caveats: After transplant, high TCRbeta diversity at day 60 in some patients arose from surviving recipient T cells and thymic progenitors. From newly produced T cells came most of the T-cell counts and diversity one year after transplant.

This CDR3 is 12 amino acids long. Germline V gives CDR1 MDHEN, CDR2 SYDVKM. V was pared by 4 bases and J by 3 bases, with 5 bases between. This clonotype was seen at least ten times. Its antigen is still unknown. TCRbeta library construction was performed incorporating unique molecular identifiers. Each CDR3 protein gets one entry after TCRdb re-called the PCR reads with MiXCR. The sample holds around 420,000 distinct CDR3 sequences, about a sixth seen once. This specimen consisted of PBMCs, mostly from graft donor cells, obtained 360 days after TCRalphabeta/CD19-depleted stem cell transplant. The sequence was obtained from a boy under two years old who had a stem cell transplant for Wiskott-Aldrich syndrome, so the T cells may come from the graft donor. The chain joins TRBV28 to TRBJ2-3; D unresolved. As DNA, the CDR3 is TGTGCCAGCAGTTATTTGACAGATACGCAGTATTTT. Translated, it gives CASSYLTDTQYF.